A single sample gave rise to the 32 T cell receptor beta chains below, sequenced in a study of blood T cell repertoires in COVID-19. Profiled with immunoSEQ multiplex PCR; TCRdb holds only in-frame clones, not every one. This sample has around 100,000 clones, with roughly nine tenths found just once. The sample consisted of peripheral blood. The receptor set was obtained from a woman aged 60-75 years with acute or convalescent COVID-19.

The chain uses TRBV30 and TRBJ1-4; 7 bases are shared with TRBD1. Trimming took 0 bases from V and 7 from J; bases not matched to a gene: 8. Looked up from germline, CDR1 is GTSNPN and CDR2 is SVGIG (reference sequence). This CDR3 spans 15 amino acids. The chain's CDR3 is CAWSVRPGGIEKLFF. Written as DNA, the CDR3 is TGTGCCTGGAGTGTACGGCCAGGGGGAATTGAAAAACTGTTTTTT.

This clone was observed a handful of times. V and J are TRBV28 and TRBJ2-5, with D unclear. Germline V gene data show CDR1 as MDHEN and CDR2 as SYDVKM. CDR3 length: 13 amino acids. Trimming removed 2 bases at V and 5 bases at J, with 9 bases between. CDR3 DNA sequence: TGTGCCAGCAGTTTAGATCCCCGGGAGACCCAGTACTTC. It is translated as CASSLDPRETQYF. The full variable domain, with the rest looked up from reference TRBV28 and TRBJ2-5, is DVKVTQSSRYLVKRTGEKVFLECVQDMDHENMFWYRQDPGLGLRLIYFSYDVKMKEKGDIPEGYSVSREKKERFSLILESASTNQTSMYLCASSLDPRETQYFGPGTRLLVL.

DNA for the CDR3: TGTGCCAGCAGCCGAACTAGGCTGGGTCGCAATGAGCAGTTCTTC. Protein: CASSRTRLGRNEQFF. The rearrangement links TRBV11-2 to TRBJ2-1; D is possibly TRBD2 (5 bases). Germline loops: CDR1 SGHAT, CDR2 FQNNGV. The CDR3 contains 15 residues. V shed 5 bases and J shed 6 bases, with 17 bases lying between them.

This clone was seen a single time. The rearrangement uses TRBV29-1 and TRBJ2-3, with D possibly being TRBD2 (6 bases). Germline values: CDR1 SQVTM, CDR2 ANQGSEA. CDR3 length: 13 residues. V gave up 7 bases and J gave up 2 bases, with 13 bases separating them. The CDR3 protein is CSARAGPTDTQYF. The CDR3 DNA reads TGCAGCGCTAGAGCGGGCCCCACAGATACGCAGTATTTT.

V gene TRBV19 combines with J gene TRBJ2-7; TRBD1 aligns across 10 bases. CDR1 and CDR2 from the germline V gene are LNHDA and SQIVND (reference sequence). CDR3 size: 15 residues. V dropped 1 base and J dropped 0; count of bases not matched to a gene: 0. The CDR3 is CASSIGDRGSYEQYF. The CDR3 DNA reads as TGTGCCAGTAGTATAGGGGACAGGGGCTCCTACGAGCAGTACTTC.

The CDR3 region is CASSLELNNEQFF. The DNA for the CDR3 is TGCGCCAGCAGCTTGGAACTAAACAATGAGCAGTTCTTC. The chain is built from TRBV5-1 and TRBJ2-1; D is unclear. Germline V CDR1 and CDR2: SGHRS, YFSETQ. The CDR3 has 13 residues. V was trimmed by 0 bases and J by 5 bases, leaving 6 bases between them.

The V and J genes are TRBV28 and TRBJ1-2; D not certain. The CDR3 length is 11 residues. Trimming took 7 bases from V and 10 from J, leaving 13 bases between them. The germline V gene has CDR1 MDHEN and CDR2 SYDVKM. In DNA form, the CDR3 reads TGTGCCAGCATCCGGGGAGTGACCTACACCTTC. This codes for CASIRGVTYTF.

The J gene is TRBJ2-7, the V gene TRBV3-1 (or the pseudogene TRBV3-2), with 7 bases aligning to TRBD2. This CDR3 has 17 residues. The germline gives CDR1 LGHDT, CDR2 YNNKEL (reference sequence). V lost 4 bases and J lost 0; bases outside the gene matches: 12. CDR3 coding DNA: TGTGCCAGCAGCCCCCTACGGGAGCGGGACTTCTCCTACGAGCAGTACGTC. It encodes CASSPLRERDFSYEQYV.

The gene calls are TRBV4-1 and TRBJ1-2, with D tentatively TRBD1 (5 bases). This CDR3 comprises 14 residues. The germline CDR1 and CDR2 sequences are MGHRA and YSYEKL. Trimming shortened V by 4 bases and J by 4 bases, and 13 bases separated the two germline ends. The CDR3 nucleotides are TGCGCCAGCAGCCCCGGTGGAGGGACCTATGGCTACACCTTC. This translates into CASSPGGGTYGYTF.

This clone appeared a few times. The V gene is TRBV4-2, the J gene TRBJ2-3, with 11 bases identical to TRBD2. The CDR3 contains 17 residues. The germline V gene encodes CDR1 LGHNA and CDR2 YNFKEQ. V dropped 1 base and J dropped 5; count of bases not matched to a gene: 8. The CDR3 DNA reads as TGTGCCAGCAGCCAAGGTGCACTAGCGGGAGAGGGAGATACGCAGTATTTT. It yields the protein CASSQGALAGEGDTQYF.

The V gene is TRBV28, the J gene TRBJ1-5; maybe TRBD1 (5 bases). Between the trimmed V and J ends, which lost 5 bases and 6 bases, there was a span of 14 bases. Germline V gene lookup returns CDR1 MDHEN and CDR2 SYDVKM. The CDR3 consists of 14 residues. CDR3 protein: CASSPTAYGQPQHF. CDR3 nucleotides: TGTGCCAGCAGTCCGACAGCCTACGGTCAGCCCCAGCATTTT.

The chain links TRBV6-5 to TRBJ2-3, with 7 bases fitting TRBD1. The J segment lost 4 bases and the V segment lost 7 bases, leaving 11 bases of the junction unmatched. Germline V lookup: CDR1 MNHEY, CDR2 SVGAGI. The CDR3 sequence is 15 residues long. CDR3 DNA sequence: TGTGCCAGCACCTCGAGGGGGCAGCCGTCAGATACGCAGTATTTT. It encodes CASTSRGQPSDTQYF.

This clone turned up a few times. V usage is TRBV5-4 and J usage is TRBJ2-5, with TRBD2 matching over 8 bases. The CDR3 is made up of 13 amino acids. Per germline, CDR1 SGHNT and CDR2 YYREEE (reference sequence). V lost 4 bases to trimming and J lost 4 bases; unmatched junction nucleotides: 3. The CDR3 sequence: CASSLGLGETQYF. In nucleotides, the CDR3 is TGTGCCAGCAGCCTGGGACTAGGAGAGACCCAGTACTTC.

The chain combines TRBV2 with TRBJ1-4; possible D gene TRBD1, 5 bases. The CDR3 is 16 amino acids. The ends were cut back, 6 bases at V and 5 bases at J, with 19 bases in the middle. The germline V gene encodes CDR1 SNHLY and CDR2 FYNNEI. CDR3 bases: TGTGCCAGCAGGGGGACGGGAGCCCCATCAAATGAAAAACTGTTTTTT. It specifies CASRGTGAPSNEKLFF.

The genes are TRBV6-2 or TRBV6-3 and TRBJ2-1; maybe TRBD2 (5 bases). Germline-derived CDR1 and CDR2 are MNHEY and SVGEGT. Trimming left V 2 bases short and J 3 bases short, with 11 bases between. The CDR3 contains 15 residues. DNA for the CDR3: TGTGCCAGCAGTTACGCCCCCCGGGACTACAATGAGCAGTTCTTC. This gives the protein CASSYAPRDYNEQFF.

This rearrangement joins TRBV7-3 to TRBJ2-2; 8 bases are shared with TRBD1. With V trimmed by 5 bases and J by 4 bases, 6 bases remained unmatched. The length of the CDR3 is 15 residues. Germline CDR1 reads SGHTA; CDR2 reads FQGTGA. The CDR3 DNA reads TGTGCCAGCAGCGGGCGGGACAGGAGCACCGGGGAGCTGTTTTTT. Translating it yields CASSGRDRSTGELFF.

This CDR3 reads CASSQEPGVSGANVLTF. CDR3 nucleotides: TGTGCCAGCAGCCAAGAGCCAGGGGTGAGTGGGGCCAACGTCCTGACTTTC. The genes are TRBV4-2 and TRBJ2-6; the D gene is possibly TRBD1 (6 bases). V was cut by 0 bases and J by 3 bases, with 12 bases left in between. The CDR3 extends over 17 amino acids. CDR1 and CDR2 (germline): LGHNA, YNFKEQ.

V and J are TRBV19 and TRBJ1-1; no reliable D call. This CDR3 spans 13 amino acids. Trimming left V 4 bases short and J 4 bases short, with 10 bases between. Germline V gene lookup returns CDR1 LNHDA and CDR2 SQIVND (reference sequence). The CDR3 nucleotides are TGTGCCAGTAGTACGGACTGGGCCACTGAAGCTTTCTTT. Protein sequence: CASSTDWATEAFF. Drawing the rest from reference TRBV19 and TRBJ1-1, the complete variable domain is DGGITQSPKYLFRKEGQNVTLSCEQNLNHDAMYWYRQDPGQGLRLIYYSQIVNDFQKGDIAEGYSVSREKKESFPLTVTSAQKNPTAFYLCASSTDWATEAFFGQGTRLTVV.

This chain links TRBV9 with TRBJ1-3; tentatively, D is TRBD1 (5 bases). The ends were cut back, 0 bases at V and 2 bases at J, with 12 bases in the middle. CDR1 SGDLS and CDR2 YYNGEE come from the germline V gene. The length of the CDR3 is 16 residues. The CDR3, as DNA: TGTGCCAGCAGCGTAGACGGGGGAACTACTGGAAACACCATATATTTT. Its protein product is CASSVDGGTTGNTIYF.

V and J are TRBV19 and TRBJ1-5, with a tentative D call TRBD1 (6 bases). CDR1 LNHDA and CDR2 SQIVND come from the germline V gene (reference sequence). V shed 7 bases and J shed 3 bases, with 10 bases lying between them. This CDR3 has 13 amino acids. CDR3 nucleotide sequence: TGTGCCAGTACGGGACACCTCAATCAGCCCCAGCATTTT. Translated: CASTGHLNQPQHF.

The J gene is TRBJ1-2, the V gene TRBV7-9; 7 nucleotides agree with TRBD1. Germline CDR1 and CDR2: SEHNR and FQNEAQ (reference sequence). With 0 bases clipped from V and 8 bases from J, the junction kept 9 bases outside the gene matches. The CDR3 sequence is 15 residues long. DNA for the CDR3: TGTGCCAGCAGCTTAGCGGTTGGAAGGGGGCACGGCTACACCTTC. Translation gives CASSLAVGRGHGYTF. The full variable domain, with the rest looked up from reference TRBV7-9 and TRBJ1-2, is DTGVSQNPRHKITKRGQNVTFRCDPISEHNRLYWYRQTLGQGPEFLTYFQNEAQLEKSRLLSDRFSAERPKGSFSTLEIQRTEQGDSAMYLCASSLAVGRGHGYTFGSGTRLTVV.

The chain couples TRBV28 to TRBJ1-5; 7 bases map to TRBD1. Unmatched junction bases numbered 8, after V lost 6 bases and J lost 0 bases. This CDR3 contains 16 residues. From germline, CDR1 is MDHEN and CDR2 SYDVKM. CDR3 coding DNA: TGTGCCAGCAGGCCCCAGACAGGGTATAGCAATCAGCCCCAGCATTTT. This sequence encodes CASRPQTGYSNQPQHF.

The chain couples TRBV18 to TRBJ2-3, with D perhaps TRBD1 (6 bases). V was cut by 4 bases and J by 3 bases, with 14 bases left in between. This CDR3 contains 15 residues. Germline V gene data show CDR1 as KGHSH and CDR2 as LQKENI. CDR3 sequence reads: CASSQQGPGTDTQYF. Written as DNA, the CDR3 is TGTGCCAGCTCACAACAGGGTCCGGGGACAGATACGCAGTATTTT.

V usage is TRBV9 and J usage is TRBJ2-1, with TRBD2 matching over 8 bases. V was pared by 3 bases and J by 3 bases, with 5 bases of the junction left unmatched. CDR3 length equals 15 residues. The germline CDR1 and CDR2 sequences are SGDLS and YYNGEE. The CDR3 is CASSGPGLDYNEQFF. In DNA form, the CDR3 reads TGTGCCAGCAGCGGCCCGGGACTAGACTACAATGAGCAGTTCTTC.

This clone was counted between two and nine times. The chain uses TRBV11-3 and TRBJ1-2; 7 bases match TRBD1. Germline V lookup: CDR1 SGHNT, CDR2 YENEEA. The CDR3 consists of 13 residues. J lost 3 bases, V lost 4 bases, and 2 bases had no gene match. The CDR3 bases are TGTGCCAGCAGCTCTCAGGGGGACTATGGCTACACCTTC. It translates to CASSSQGDYGYTF.

V is TRBV2 and J is TRBJ1-3, with a possible D match to TRBD1 (5 bases). This CDR3 comprises 16 residues. V lost 3 bases to trimming and J lost 4 bases, with 16 bases between them. Looked up from germline, CDR1 is SNHLY and CDR2 is FYNNEI. The chain's CDR3 is CASSERGGFSGNTIYF. The CDR3 coding sequence is TGTGCCAGCAGTGAGCGCGGGGGATTTTCGGGAAACACCATATATTTT.

The chain is built from TRBV19 and TRBJ2-2; 13 nucleotides align to TRBD2. Germline values: CDR1 LNHDA, CDR2 SQIVND (reference sequence). The CDR3 covers 18 residues. The ends lost 1 base at V and 4 bases at J; junction bases unmatched: 6. CDR3 sequence: CASSIGTSGRPTTGELFF. CDR3 nucleotides: TGTGCCAGTAGTATAGGGACTAGCGGGAGACCCACCACCGGGGAGCTGTTTTTT.

The chain carries TRBV19 and TRBJ1-4, with D perhaps matching TRBD1 (5 bases). Trimming removed 2 bases from V and 2 bases from J, with 24 bases in between. This CDR3 region has 20 residues. CDR1 and CDR2 from the germline V gene are LNHDA and SQIVND (reference sequence). DNA of the CDR3: TGTGCCAGTAGTATACGCAGGGCTCAGCTTCAGTTGCTTACTAATGAAAAACTGTTTTTT. Translated: CASSIRRAQLQLLTNEKLFF.

The chain recombines TRBV28 with TRBJ1-2; 12 nucleotides agree with TRBD1. With 6 bases clipped from V and 7 bases from J, the junction kept 6 bases outside the gene matches. The CDR3 has 14 amino acids. In germline, CDR1 is MDHEN, CDR2 SYDVKM. CDR3 bases: TGTGCCAGCAGCTCCGGGACAGGGGGCGGTGGCTACACCTTC. It codes for CASSSGTGGGGYTF.

The chain uses TRBV6-5 and TRBJ1-2; 10 bases agree with TRBD1. The CDR3 totals 13 residues. V trimming: 4 bases; J trimming: 10 bases; junction bases outside the gene matches: 6. Per the germline V gene, CDR1 is MNHEY and CDR2 is SVGAGI. CDR3 in DNA: TGTGCCAGCAGTTCCCGGGACAGGGGCGACTACACCTTC. It translates to CASSSRDRGDYTF.

The V gene is TRBV6-5, the J gene TRBJ1-2, with a possible D match to TRBD1 (5 bases). Trimming pared 2 bases from V and 5 bases from J, leaving 18 bases between. This CDR3 has 16 residues. Germline V lookup: CDR1 MNHEY, CDR2 SVGAGI. The CDR3 sequence: CASSYVQGGVGYGYTF. The CDR3 DNA reads as TGTGCCAGCAGTTACGTTCAGGGAGGTGTGGGGTATGGCTACACCTTC.

About this clone itself: The same CDR3 also results from other DNA sequences found in this sample. The chain couples TRBV6-2 or TRBV6-3 to TRBJ2-1; D is possibly TRBD2 (5 bases). The CDR3 loop spans 15 amino acids. The V and J ends lost 4 bases and 0 bases respectively, with 10 bases between them. Germline CDR1 MNHEY, CDR2 SVGEGT. CDR3 amino acids: CASSSLDPSYNEQFF. The CDR3, as DNA: TGTGCCAGCAGTTCACTAGATCCCTCCTACAATGAGCAGTTCTTC.